One and the same sample provided the 15 T cell receptor beta chains below, sequenced in a study of cytomegalovirus exposure and HLA in healthy donors. The PCR had 60 Vbeta and 13 Jbeta primers. The method was immunoSEQ multiplex PCR; TCRdb's version includes in-frame clones alone and lacks a portion of them. The sample consists of tens of thousands of clones, under 70% of them appearing once. What was sequenced was PBMCs. The receptors shown here come from a man between 25 and 39 years old in good health and CMV-seropositive.

The chain has TRBV7-6 and TRBJ2-3; 10 positions match TRBD2. Germline CDR1 and CDR2: SGHVS and FNYEAQ. This CDR3 region has 16 residues. Trimming took 5 bases from V and 4 from J; bases not matched to a gene: 9. The CDR3 bases are TGTGCCAGCAGCACCAAGCGGGAGGGAGGGCCAGATACGCAGTATTTT. It specifies CASSTKREGGPDTQYF.

The V and J genes are TRBV10-3 and TRBJ2-5; tentative D call: TRBD1 (6 bases). Germline-derived CDR1 and CDR2 are ENHRY and SYGVKD. The V end was cut by 5 bases, the J end by 3 bases, with 13 bases between. The CDR3 totals 14 residues. This chain's CDR3 is CAISPGQSEETQYF. The CDR3 coding sequence is TGTGCCATCAGTCCCGGACAGTCCGAAGAGACCCAGTACTTC.

This chain joins TRBV11-3 and TRBJ2-3, with 9 bases identical to TRBD2. V dropped 1 base and J dropped 6; count of bases not matched to a gene: 8. The germline gives CDR1 SGHNT, CDR2 YENEEA. The CDR3 runs 16 residues. CDR3 loop: CASSLVGLAGADTQYF. The CDR3 coding sequence is TGTGCCAGCAGCTTAGTTGGTTTAGCGGGGGCGGATACGCAGTATTTT.

This clone was seen only a few times. The V gene is TRBV27, the J gene TRBJ2-3; 8 positions agree with TRBD2. This CDR3 contains 16 residues. V lost 5 bases to trimming and J lost 4 bases; unmatched junction nucleotides: 11. Looked up from germline, CDR1 is MNHEY and CDR2 is SMNVEV (reference sequence). The CDR3 DNA sequence: TGTGCCAGCAGTCCGAAGGAGCGGGAGATCGCAGATACGCAGTATTTT. It is translated as CASSPKEREIADTQYF.

V and J are TRBV19 and TRBJ1-6; no clear D. Trimming removed 3 bases from V and 7 bases from J, with 10 bases in between. This CDR3 spans 14 amino acids. CDR1 and CDR2 from the germline V gene are LNHDA and SQIVND (reference sequence). CDR3 DNA sequence: TGTGCCAGTAGTATGTGGGCAGACAATTCACCCCTCCACTTT. It translates to CASSMWADNSPLHF. Variable domain in full (rest from reference TRBV19 and TRBJ1-6): DGGITQSPKYLFRKEGQNVTLSCEQNLNHDAMYWYRQDPGQGLRLIYYSQIVNDFQKGDIAEGYSVSREKKESFPLTVTSAQKNPTAFYLCASSMWADNSPLHFGNGTRLTVT.

The rearrangement uses TRBV7-6 and TRBJ2-3; D uncertain. The ends were cut back, 7 bases at V and 6 bases at J, with 11 bases in the middle. The CDR3 spans 12 residues. Germline V gene data show CDR1 as SGHVS and CDR2 as FNYEAQ. The CDR3 nucleotides are TGTGCCAGCACCACTACCGGGGATACGCAGTATTTT. It codes for CASTTTGDTQYF.

The chain combines TRBV5-6 with TRBJ2-5, with D tentatively TRBD2 (6 bases). Germline V lookup: CDR1 SGHDT, CDR2 YYEEEE. The length of the CDR3 is 13 residues. Trimming took 2 bases from V and 4 from J, leaving 9 bases between them. Here the CDR3 DNA reads TGTGCCAGCAGCTTATCCGGGAGAGAGACCCAGTACTTC. Its translation: CASSLSGRETQYF.

The genes are TRBV19 and TRBJ2-7; D is perhaps TRBD1 (5 bases). Trimming took 1 base from V and 2 from J, leaving 15 bases between them. Germline CDR1 and CDR2: LNHDA and SQIVND (reference sequence). The CDR3 spans 16 residues. The CDR3 sequence is CASSIVTTVGAYEQYF. The DNA of the CDR3 is TGTGCCAGTAGTATAGTTACGACAGTTGGAGCCTACGAGCAGTACTTC.

This chain uses TRBV28 with TRBJ1-6, with a tentative D call TRBD1 (5 bases). The CDR3 sequence is 14 residues long. The V and J ends lost 2 bases and 7 bases respectively, with 9 bases between them. CDR1 is MDHEN, CDR2 SYDVKM, per germline. The CDR3 is CASSLVGGNSPLHF. CDR3 coding DNA: TGTGCCAGCAGTTTAGTGGGGGGGAATTCACCCCTCCACTTT.

This clone was seen once. This chain joins TRBV28 and TRBJ1-6; D gene uncertain. In germline, CDR1 is MDHEN, CDR2 SYDVKM. The CDR3 loop spans 11 amino acids. V dropped 5 bases and J dropped 12 bases, with 8 bases sitting between them. In DNA, the CDR3 is TGTGCCAGCAGTCGACATTTACCCCTCCACTTT. It yields the protein CASSRHLPLHF.

The table lists this clone with a few counts. This rearrangement joins TRBV7-9 to TRBJ1-6, with D possibly TRBD1 on 6 matching bases. V shed 1 base and J shed 7 bases, with 11 bases lying between them. CDR1 and CDR2 from the germline V gene are SEHNR and FQNEAQ (reference sequence). The CDR3 spans 15 residues. CDR3 in amino acids: CASSLGPRGNSPLHF. The DNA for the CDR3 is TGTGCCAGCAGCTTAGGACCGAGGGGGAATTCACCCCTCCACTTT.

This clone has a single count. The gene calls are TRBV5-1 and TRBJ2-2; D gene unclear. The V end was cut by 1 base, the J end by 0 bases, with 4 bases between. CDR1 and CDR2 (germline): SGHRS, YFSETQ. This CDR3 is built from 14 residues. The DNA for the CDR3 is TGCGCCAGCAGCTTGACAGCGAACACCGGGGAGCTGTTTTTT. Encoded protein: CASSLTANTGELFF.

The CDR3 reads CASSVERSPHGYTF. The CDR3 DNA follows: TGTGCCAGCAGCGTTGAAAGGAGTCCCCATGGCTACACCTTC. V is TRBV7-9 and J is TRBJ1-2, with D uncertain. Germline V gives CDR1 SEHNR, CDR2 FQNEAQ (reference sequence). Trimming removed 5 bases from V and 6 bases from J, with 16 bases in between. The CDR3 is 14 amino acids.

V gene TRBV19 combines with J gene TRBJ2-7; 16 bases map to TRBD2. This CDR3 is built from 16 residues. Looked up from germline, CDR1 is LNHDA and CDR2 is SQIVND (reference sequence). Trimming at V came to 5 bases and at J to 10 bases, leaving 11 bases not matched to a gene. CDR3 sequence (DNA): TGTGCCAGTAGTTCGTATGGGACTAGCGGGAGGGCCCTCCAGTACTTC. It is translated as CASSSYGTSGRALQYF. Using reference TRBV19 and TRBJ2-7 for the parts outside the CDR3, the full variable domain is DGGITQSPKYLFRKEGQNVTLSCEQNLNHDAMYWYRQDPGQGLRLIYYSQIVNDFQKGDIAEGYSVSREKKESFPLTVTSAQKNPTAFYLCASSSYGTSGRALQYFGPGTRLTVT.

The chain uses TRBV7-2 and TRBJ2-1; the D is unclear. V shed 1 base and J shed 6 bases, with 10 bases lying between them. Germline values: CDR1 SGHTA, CDR2 FQGNSA. There are 14 residues in the CDR3. The CDR3 sequence is CASSLDLLVNEQFF. The CDR3 DNA reads TGTGCCAGCAGCTTAGACCTGCTAGTCAATGAGCAGTTCTTC. The full variable domain, its missing parts supplied by reference TRBV7-2 and TRBJ2-1, is GAGVSQSPSNKVTEKGKDVELRCDPISGHTALYWYRQSLGQGLEFLIYFQGNSAPDKSGLPSDRFSAERTGGSVSTLTIQRTQQEDSAVYLCASSLDLLVNEQFFGPGTRLTVL.